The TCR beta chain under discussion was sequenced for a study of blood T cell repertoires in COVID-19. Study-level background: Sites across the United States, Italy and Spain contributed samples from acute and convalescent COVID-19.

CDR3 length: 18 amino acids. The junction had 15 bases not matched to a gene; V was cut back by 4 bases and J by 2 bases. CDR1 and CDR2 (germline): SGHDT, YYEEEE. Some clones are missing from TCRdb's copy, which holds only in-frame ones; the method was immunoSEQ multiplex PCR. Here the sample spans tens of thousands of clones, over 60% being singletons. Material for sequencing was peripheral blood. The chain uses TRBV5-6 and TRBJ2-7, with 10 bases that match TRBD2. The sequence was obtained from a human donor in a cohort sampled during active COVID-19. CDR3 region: CASSDGVLAGVPTYEQYF. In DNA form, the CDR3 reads TGTGCCAGCAGCGATGGAGTTCTAGCGGGGGTTCCAACCTACGAGCAGTACTTC.